Listed below are T cell receptor beta chains from one sample, sequenced in a study of T cell responses to AZD1222 COVID-19 vaccine. Generated by immunoSEQ multiplex PCR, the TCRdb table keeps only in-frame clones and is missing some. The data show about 86,000 clones, roughly nine tenths seen once. The sequences come from peripheral blood, collected 28 days after the second AZD1222 dose. The receptors originated from an adult who received the AZD1222 COVID-19 vaccine. Each CDR3 is given with its conserved first and last residue. A D gene is named only where the DNA matches it firmly. Only some rows state a clone size, as once, few, many or a class for expanded clones.

j_call clone_size d_call v_call cdr3_aa cdr3_nt
TRBJ2-7 once TRBD1 TRBV15 CATSSYSGQAYEQYF TGTGCCACCAGCAGCTATTCGGGACAGGCCTACGAGCAGTACTTC
TRBJ1-5 - - TRBV5-1 CASSLDGTNQPQHF TGCGCCAGCAGCTTGGACGGGACAAATCAGCCCCAGCATTTT
TRBJ1-1 once - TRBV7-3 CASSSPPMNTEAFF TGTGCCAGCAGCTCCCCCCCAATGAACACTGAAGCTTTCTTT
TRBJ1-3 - - TRBV19 CASSISARSGNTIYF TGTGCCAGTAGTATATCGGCTCGCTCTGGAAACACCATATATTTT
TRBJ2-2 - - TRBV7-3 CASSFGGELFF TGTGCCAGCAGCTTCGGGGGGGAGCTGTTTTTT
TRBJ2-1 once - TRBV21-1 CASSKAGDRAYNEQFF TGTGCCAGCAGCAAAGCGGGGGACCGGGCATACAATGAGCAGTTCTTC
TRBJ1-2 - - TRBV19 CASSIGANYGYTF TGTGCCAGTAGTATCGGGGCTAACTATGGCTACACCTTC
TRBJ1-1 - TRBD1 TRBV19 CATHRDRGSTEAFF TGTGCCACCCACCGGGACAGGGGGTCCACTGAAGCTTTCTTT
TRBJ1-1 - - TRBV7-2 CASSLVRTEAFF TGTGCCAGCAGCTTAGTAAGGACAGAAGCTTTCTTT
TRBJ2-6 once - TRBV9 CASSVVGGAGSGANVLTF TGTGCCAGCAGCGTAGTTGGGGGCGCAGGCTCTGGGGCCAACGTCCTGACTTTC
TRBJ2-1 - TRBD2 TRBV6-6 CASSYSIVSSGGEQFF TGTGCCAGCAGTTACTCGATAGTCTCTAGCGGTGGAGAGCAGTTCTTC
TRBJ2-2 - - TRBV7-9 CASSLTVTNTGELFF TGTGCCAGCAGCTTAACAGTTACGAACACCGGGGAGCTGTTTTTT
TRBJ1-2 few TRBD1 TRBV7-9 CASSPTGSYGYTF TGTGCCAGCAGCCCGACAGGGAGCTATGGCTACACCTTC
TRBJ1-2 - - TRBV5-1 CASSLRSVINYGYTF TGCGCCAGCAGCTTGAGATCCGTCATAAACTATGGCTACACCTTC
TRBJ2-1 - TRBD2 TRBV2 CASTISGGAYNEQFF TGTGCCAGCACCATTAGCGGGGGGGCATACAATGAGCAGTTCTTC